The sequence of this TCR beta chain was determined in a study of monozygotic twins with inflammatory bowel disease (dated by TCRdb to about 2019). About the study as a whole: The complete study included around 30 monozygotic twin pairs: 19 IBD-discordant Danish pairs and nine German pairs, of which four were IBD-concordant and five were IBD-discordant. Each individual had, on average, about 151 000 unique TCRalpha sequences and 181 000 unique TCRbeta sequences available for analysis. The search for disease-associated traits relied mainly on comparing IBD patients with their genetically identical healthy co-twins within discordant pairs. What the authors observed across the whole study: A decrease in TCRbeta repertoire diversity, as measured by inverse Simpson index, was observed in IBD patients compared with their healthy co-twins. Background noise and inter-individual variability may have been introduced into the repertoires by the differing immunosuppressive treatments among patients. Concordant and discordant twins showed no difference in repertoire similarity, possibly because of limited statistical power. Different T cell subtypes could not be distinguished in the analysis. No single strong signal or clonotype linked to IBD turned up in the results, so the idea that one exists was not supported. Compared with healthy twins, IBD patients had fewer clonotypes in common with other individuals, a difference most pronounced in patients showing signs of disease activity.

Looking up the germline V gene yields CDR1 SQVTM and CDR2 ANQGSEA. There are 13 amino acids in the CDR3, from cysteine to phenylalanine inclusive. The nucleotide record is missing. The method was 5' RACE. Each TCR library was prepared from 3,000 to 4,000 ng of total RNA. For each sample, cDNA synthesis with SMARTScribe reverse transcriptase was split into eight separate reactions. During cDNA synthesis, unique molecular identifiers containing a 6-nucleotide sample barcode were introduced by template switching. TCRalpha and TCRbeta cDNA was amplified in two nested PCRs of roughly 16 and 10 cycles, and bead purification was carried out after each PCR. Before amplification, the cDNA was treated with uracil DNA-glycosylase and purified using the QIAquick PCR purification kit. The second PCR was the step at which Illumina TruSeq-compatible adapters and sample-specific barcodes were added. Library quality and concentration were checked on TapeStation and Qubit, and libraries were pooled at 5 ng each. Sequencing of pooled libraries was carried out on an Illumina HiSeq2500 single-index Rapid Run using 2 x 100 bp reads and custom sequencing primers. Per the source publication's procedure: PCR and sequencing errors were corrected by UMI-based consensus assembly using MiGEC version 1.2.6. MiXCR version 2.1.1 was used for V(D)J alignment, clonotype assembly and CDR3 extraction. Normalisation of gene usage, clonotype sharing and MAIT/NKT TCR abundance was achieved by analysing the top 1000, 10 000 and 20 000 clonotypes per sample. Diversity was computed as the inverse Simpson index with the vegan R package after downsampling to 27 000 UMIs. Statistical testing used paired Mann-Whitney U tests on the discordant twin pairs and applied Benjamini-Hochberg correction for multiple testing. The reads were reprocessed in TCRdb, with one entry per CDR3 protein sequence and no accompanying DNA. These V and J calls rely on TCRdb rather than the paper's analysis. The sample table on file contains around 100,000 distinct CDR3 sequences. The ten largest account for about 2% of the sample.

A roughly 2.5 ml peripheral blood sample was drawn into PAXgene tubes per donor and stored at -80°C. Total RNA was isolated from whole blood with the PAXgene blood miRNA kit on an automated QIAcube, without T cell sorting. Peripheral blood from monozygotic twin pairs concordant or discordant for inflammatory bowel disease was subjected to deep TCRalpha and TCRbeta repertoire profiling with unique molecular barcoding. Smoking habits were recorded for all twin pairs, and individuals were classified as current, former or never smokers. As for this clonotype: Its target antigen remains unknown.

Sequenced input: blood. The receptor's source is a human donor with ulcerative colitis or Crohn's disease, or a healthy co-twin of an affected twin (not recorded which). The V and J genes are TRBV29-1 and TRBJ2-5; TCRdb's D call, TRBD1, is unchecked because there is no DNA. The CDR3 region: CSVDHRDRETQYF.